Listed below are T cell receptor beta chains from one sample, sequenced in a study of cytomegalovirus exposure and HLA in healthy donors. Some clones are missing from TCRdb's copy, which holds only in-frame ones; the method was immunoSEQ multiplex PCR. The sample contains some 96,000 clones, around 82% of which appear only once. The sample taken for sequencing was PBMCs. These receptors originate from a woman aged 60 to 75 in good health and CMV-seronegative. The CDR3 runs from the conserved cysteine through the conserved F or W. D genes are given only for firm matches. The listing skips clone size in some rows; elsewhere it reads once, few, many or a size class.

clone size: .
D gene: .
V gene: TRBV28
J gene: TRBJ1-5
CDR3 DNA: TGTGCCAGCACCCCGGGTGTGGATCAGCCCCAGCATTTT
CDR3 protein: CASTPGVDQPQHF

clone size: few
D gene: TRBD1
V gene: TRBV5-1
J gene: TRBJ2-5
CDR3 DNA: TGCGCCAGCAGCTTGGGGTCCTTTTATAGGACAGGGCAAGAGACCCAGTACTTC
CDR3 protein: CASSLGSFYRTGQETQYF

clone size: .
D gene: .
V gene: TRBV12-5
J gene: TRBJ2-5
CDR3 DNA: TGTGCTAGTGGTTTGGGCCGGGAGCGGCGGGTGGAGACCCAGTACTTC
CDR3 protein: CASGLGRERRVETQYF

clone size: .
D gene: .
V gene: TRBV6-4
J gene: TRBJ1-6
CDR3 DNA: TGTGCCAGCAGTGACGACCAGGGGCAAACCCTCCACTTT
CDR3 protein: CASSDDQGQTLHF

clone size: .
D gene: TRBD2
V gene: TRBV9
J gene: TRBJ2-1
CDR3 DNA: TGTGCCAGCAGCAGGAGACCGGGACTAGCGGGCCTCAATGAGCAGTTCTTC
CDR3 protein: CASSRRPGLAGLNEQFF

clone size: once
D gene: TRBD2
V gene: TRBV28
J gene: TRBJ2-7
CDR3 DNA: TGTGCCAGCAGCTTTAGCGGGGCCGGTGGGGACGAGCAGTACTTC
CDR3 protein: CASSFSGAGGDEQYF

clone size: .
D gene: .
V gene: TRBV2
J gene: TRBJ1-3
CDR3 DNA: TGTGCCAGCAGTGAGCGGGACTTTTCTGGAAACACCATATATTTT
CDR3 protein: CASSERDFSGNTIYF

clone size: .
D gene: .
V gene: TRBV7-2
J gene: TRBJ1-4
CDR3 DNA: TGTGCCAGCAGCTTACCGGGTGAAAAACTGTTTTTT
CDR3 protein: CASSLPGEKLFF

clone size: .
D gene: .
V gene: TRBV14
J gene: TRBJ2-7
CDR3 DNA: TGTGCCAGCAGCCATCTACACCCGGGCGAGCAGTACTTC
CDR3 protein: CASSHLHPGEQYF

clone size: .
D gene: TRBD1
V gene: TRBV6-5
J gene: TRBJ1-1
CDR3 DNA: TGTGCCAGCAGAAGGACAGGGGTGAACACTGAAGCTTTCTTT
CDR3 protein: CASRRTGVNTEAFF

clone size: .
D gene: TRBD1
V gene: TRBV25-1
J gene: TRBJ2-7
CDR3 DNA: TGTGCCAGCAGTGCTTCGACAGGGACCTACGAGCAGTACTTC
CDR3 protein: CASSASTGTYEQYF

clone size: .
D gene: .
V gene: TRBV28
J gene: TRBJ1-5
CDR3 DNA: TGTGCCAGCAGTTTCGGAGGTCAGCCCCAGCATTTT
CDR3 protein: CASSFGGQPQHF

clone size: .
D gene: TRBD2
V gene: TRBV5-1
J gene: TRBJ2-7
CDR3 DNA: TGCGCCAGCAGCCCAAGCGGGGGTCGCTCCTACGAGCAGTACTTC
CDR3 protein: CASSPSGGRSYEQYF

clone size: .
D gene: .
V gene: TRBV5-4
J gene: TRBJ2-3
CDR3 DNA: TGTGCCAGCACACGCCCAGGGGCAGATACGCAGTATTTT
CDR3 protein: CASTRPGADTQYF

clone size: .
D gene: TRBD1
V gene: TRBV5-6
J gene: TRBJ2-1
CDR3 DNA: TGTGCCAGCAGCTTACAGTCCCAGGGGGTTTGGGATGAGCAGTTCTTC
CDR3 protein: CASSLQSQGVWDEQFF

clone size: .
D gene: .
V gene: TRBV30
J gene: TRBJ2-1
CDR3 DNA: TGTGCCTGGATAAGGGACTCGTACAATGAGCAGTTCTTC
CDR3 protein: CAWIRDSYNEQFF

clone size: .
D gene: TRBD2
V gene: TRBV7-2
J gene: TRBJ2-3
CDR3 DNA: TGTGCCAGCAGCTTAGTAAAACTAGCGGGAGCAGGAACAGATACGCAGTATTTT
CDR3 protein: CASSLVKLAGAGTDTQYF

clone size: .
D gene: TRBD1
V gene: TRBV19
J gene: TRBJ1-3
CDR3 DNA: TGTGCCAGTACCATGGGGACAGACTCTGGAAACACCATATATTTT
CDR3 protein: CASTMGTDSGNTIYF

clone size: .
D gene: TRBD1
V gene: TRBV2
J gene: TRBJ2-7
CDR3 DNA: TGTGCCAGCAGTCTGACAGGGAGCTACGAGCAGTACTTC
CDR3 protein: CASSLTGSYEQYF

clone size: .
D gene: .
V gene: TRBV7-8
J gene: TRBJ2-7
CDR3 DNA: TGTGCCAGCAGCCTTGGAGGGACCTACGAGCAGTACTTC
CDR3 protein: CASSLGGTYEQYF

clone size: .
D gene: TRBD2
V gene: TRBV7-6
J gene: TRBJ2-7
CDR3 DNA: TGTGCCAGCAGCTTAGGGGGACTAGCGGGGGACGAGCAGTACTTC
CDR3 protein: CASSLGGLAGDEQYF

clone size: .
D gene: TRBD1
V gene: TRBV5-6
J gene: TRBJ2-3
CDR3 DNA: TGTGCCAGCAGCTCTGGGACAGCCACAGATACGCAGTATTTT
CDR3 protein: CASSSGTATDTQYF